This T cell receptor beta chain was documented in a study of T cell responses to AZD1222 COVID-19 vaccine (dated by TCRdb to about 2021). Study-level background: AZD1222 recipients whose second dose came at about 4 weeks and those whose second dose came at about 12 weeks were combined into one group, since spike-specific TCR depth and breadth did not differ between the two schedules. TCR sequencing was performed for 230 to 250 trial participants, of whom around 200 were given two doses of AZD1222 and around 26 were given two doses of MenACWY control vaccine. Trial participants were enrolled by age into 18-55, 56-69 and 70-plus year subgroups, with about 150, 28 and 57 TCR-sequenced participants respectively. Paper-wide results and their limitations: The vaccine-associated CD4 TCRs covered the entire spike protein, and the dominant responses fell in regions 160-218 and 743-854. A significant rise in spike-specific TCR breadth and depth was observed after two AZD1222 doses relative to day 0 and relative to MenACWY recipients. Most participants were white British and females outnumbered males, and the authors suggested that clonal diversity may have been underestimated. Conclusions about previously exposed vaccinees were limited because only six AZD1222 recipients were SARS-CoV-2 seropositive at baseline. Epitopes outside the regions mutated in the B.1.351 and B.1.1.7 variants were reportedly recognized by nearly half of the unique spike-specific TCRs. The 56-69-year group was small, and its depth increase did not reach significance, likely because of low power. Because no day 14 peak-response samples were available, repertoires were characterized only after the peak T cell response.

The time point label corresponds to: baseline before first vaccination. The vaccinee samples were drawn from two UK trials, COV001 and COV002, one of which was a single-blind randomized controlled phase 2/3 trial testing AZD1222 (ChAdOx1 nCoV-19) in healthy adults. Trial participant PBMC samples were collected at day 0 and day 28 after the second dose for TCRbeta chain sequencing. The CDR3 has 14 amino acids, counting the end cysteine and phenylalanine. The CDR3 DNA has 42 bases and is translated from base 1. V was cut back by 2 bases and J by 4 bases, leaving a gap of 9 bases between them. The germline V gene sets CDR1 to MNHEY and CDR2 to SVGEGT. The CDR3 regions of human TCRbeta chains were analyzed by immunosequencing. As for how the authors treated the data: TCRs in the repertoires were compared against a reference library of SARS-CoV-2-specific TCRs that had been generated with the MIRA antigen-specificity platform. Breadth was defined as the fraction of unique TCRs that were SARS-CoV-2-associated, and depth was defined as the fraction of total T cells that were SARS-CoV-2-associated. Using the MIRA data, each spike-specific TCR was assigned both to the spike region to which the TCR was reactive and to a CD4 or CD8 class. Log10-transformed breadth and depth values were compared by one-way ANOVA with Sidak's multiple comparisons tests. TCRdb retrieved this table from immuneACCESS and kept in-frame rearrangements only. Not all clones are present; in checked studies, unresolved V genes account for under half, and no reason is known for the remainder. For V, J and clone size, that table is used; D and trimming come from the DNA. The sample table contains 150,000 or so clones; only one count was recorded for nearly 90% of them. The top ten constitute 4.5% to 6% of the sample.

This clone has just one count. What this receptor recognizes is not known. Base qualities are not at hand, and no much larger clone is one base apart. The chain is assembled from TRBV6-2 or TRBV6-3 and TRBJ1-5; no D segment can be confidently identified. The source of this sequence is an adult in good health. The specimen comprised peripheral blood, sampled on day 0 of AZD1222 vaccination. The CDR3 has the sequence CASSYVSGNQPQHF. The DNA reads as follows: TGTGCCAGCAGTTACGTGTCGGGGAATCAGCCCCAGCATTTT.